This passage covers 2 T cell receptor beta chains from one sample sequenced in a study of OX40 agonist ivuxolimab in advanced cancers. Sequencing used immunoSEQ multiplex PCR; TCRdb keeps in-frame clones, though not all of them. The data show approximately 58,000 clones, with 75% to 95% seen just once and 0.44% held by the top ten. The material sequenced was CD4+ or CD8+ T cells sorted from blood, taken in a trial of the OX40 agonist ivuxolimab. All receptors come from an adult with an advanced solid tumor such as melanoma, head and neck, liver or kidney cancer.

The chain couples TRBV21-1 to TRBJ2-3; TRBD2 reflects the table's D call only, with no check against the DNA. TRBV21-1 is assigned pseudogene status. This CDR3 has 17 residues. CDR3 sequence reads: CASSKSQTRELTDTQYF. As DNA, the CDR3 is TGTGCCAGCAGCAAAAGCCAGACCCGGGAGCTCACAGATACGCAGTATTTT.

J is TRBJ2-7 and V is TRBV7-2, with 7 bases that match TRBD2. V was pared by 3 bases and J by 3 bases, with 8 bases of the junction left unmatched. CDR3 length: 15 residues. Germline assignment: CDR1 SGHTA and CDR2 FQGNSA. The DNA for the CDR3 is TGTGCCAGCAGCTTCTCTAGCGGACCAATCTACGAGCAGTACTTC. It codes for CASSFSSGPIYEQYF.